The source of this TCR beta chain is a study of post-analysis software for immune sequencing data. This clonotype was seen only once. Prepared TCR beta cDNA libraries contained unique molecular identifiers. MiXCR, run by TCRdb on the PCR reads, gives a single entry per CDR3 protein. This table holds hundreds of thousands of distinct CDR3 sequences, about 27% found once. The sample was blood. This receptor was obtained from a girl aged 5 to 17 with multiple sclerosis.

The CDR3 sequence: CSARSAGLENSPLHF. CDR3 coding DNA: TGCAGTGCTAGAAGCGCGGGATTAGAGAATTCACCCCTCCACTTT. J is TRBJ1-6 and V is TRBV20-1; D is unresolved. The germline V gene encodes CDR1 DFQATT and CDR2 SNEGSKA (reference sequence). The V and J ends lost 2 bases and 7 bases respectively, with 15 bases between them. This CDR3 is built from 15 residues.